One sample yielded the 6 T cell receptor beta chains listed below, sequenced in a study of blood T cells in healthy people across ages. Then a second PCR, running roughly 6 to 11 cycles, was carried out with a sample-barcoded 5' primer and a J-beta primer mix. TCRdb ran MiXCR on the 5' RACE reads and lists one entry per CDR3 protein. The sample yields some 1.5 million distinct CDR3 sequences, approximately 43% seen once. The sample was blood. The receptors were sampled from a woman aged 18-35 years in good health.

The sample holds one count of this clonotype. One end of the junction fails to match germline, which may point to a read error. The J gene is TRBJ2-2, the V gene TRBV4-2; D may be TRBD1 or TRBD2 (5 bases each). Germline V gene lookup returns CDR1 LGHNA and CDR2 YNFKEQ. This CDR3 contains 14 residues. As DNA, the CDR3 is TGTGCCTGCAGCCAAGAGGGGATGCCCGGGGAGCTGTTTTTT. Encoded protein: CACSQEGMPGELFF.

A few counts support this clonotype. The chain recombines TRBV6-2 or TRBV6-3 with TRBJ1-2; 7 nucleotides agree with TRBD1. Trimming at V came to 6 bases and at J to 8 bases, leaving 9 bases not matched to a gene. The length of the CDR3 is 13 residues. In germline, CDR1 is MNHEY, CDR2 SVGEGT. CDR3 in amino acids: CASSHDREYGYTF. CDR3 coding DNA: TGTGCCAGCAGCCACGACAGGGAATACGGCTACACCTTC.

In this sample, this clonotype turned up a few times. This rearrangement joins TRBV10-1 to TRBJ2-1; D is ambiguous. Trimming shortened V by 2 bases and J by 7 bases, and 6 bases separated the two germline ends. There are 12 residues in the CDR3. Germline V gene sequence: CDR1 WNHNN, CDR2 SYGVQD (reference sequence). CDR3 amino acids: CASSETRNEQFF. In nucleotides, the CDR3 is TGCGCCAGCAGTGAGACGAGGAATGAGCAGTTCTTC.

V is TRBV7-3 and J is TRBJ2-1; D not certain. This CDR3 spans 14 amino acids. The germline V and J ends were trimmed by 5 bases and 5 bases, with 13 bases remaining between them. The germline V gene has CDR1 SGHTA and CDR2 FQGTGA. Here the CDR3 DNA reads TGTGCCAGCAGCATCTTGCTTTACGACAATGAGCAGTTCTTC. As protein: CASSILLYDNEQFF.

The sample holds a few counts of this clonotype. The V gene is TRBV4-2, the J gene TRBJ2-1, with TRBD2 matching 10 bases. CDR1 is LGHNA, CDR2 YNFKEQ, per germline. The ends lost 0 bases at V and 0 bases at J; junction bases unmatched: 11. CDR3 length: 20 residues. Written as DNA, the CDR3 is TGTGCCAGCAGCCAAGACTATCGGGGACTAGCGTCGAGCTCCTACAATGAGCAGTTCTTC. This sequence encodes CASSQDYRGLASSSYNEQFF.

This chain uses TRBV11-2 with TRBJ2-7, with D perhaps matching TRBD1 (5 bases). V was clipped by 5 bases and J by 0 bases, with 14 bases between them. Germline V gene data show CDR1 as SGHAT and CDR2 as FQNNGV. CDR3 length equals 15 residues. DNA for the CDR3: TGTGCCAGCAGCAACCGGCAGGGTGCCTCCTACGAGCAGTACTTC. It translates to CASSNRQGASYEQYF.